The 29 T cell receptor beta chains reported below all come from one sample, sequenced in a study of post-analysis software for immune sequencing data. Included in the TCR beta cDNA libraries were unique molecular identifiers. TCRdb itself ran the PCR reads through MiXCR, one entry per CDR3 protein. The data show approximately 250,000 distinct CDR3 sequences, approximately 34% seen once. Study findings and constraints: A handful of TRBV segments were significantly more frequent in patients than in controls. TRBV5-6, TRBV5-1 and TRBV20-1 were among these segments.

These TCRs' antigens remain unknown. Sequenced input: blood. These receptors came from a girl aged 10 to 17 with multiple sclerosis.

This clonotype was seen at least ten times. In DNA, the CDR3 is TGTGCCAGCAGCGGAAGGGTACTAGCGGCCTACAATGAGCAGTTCTTC. Amino acids: CASSGRVLAAYNEQFF. The chain links TRBV7-3 to TRBJ2-1; TRBD2 matches 8 bases. V lost 5 bases to trimming and J lost 2 bases; unmatched junction nucleotides: 8. This CDR3 spans 16 amino acids. Looked up from germline, CDR1 is SGHTA and CDR2 is FQGTGA.

This clonotype was picked up a small number of times. The V call is TRBV7-2, the J call TRBJ2-1, with 9 nucleotides matching TRBD2. Per the germline V gene, CDR1 is SGHTA and CDR2 is FQGNSA. The V segment lost 1 base and the J segment 12 bases; nucleotides outside the gene matches: 4. The CDR3 runs to 13 residues. CDR3 amino acids: CASSLERGDGQFF. CDR3 nucleotides: TGTGCCAGCAGCTTAGAGCGGGGGGATGGGCAGTTCTTC.

CDR3 amino acids: CSAVDKSSGNTIYF. The CDR3 region has the DNA TGCAGCGCTGTGGACAAGAGCTCTGGAAACACCATATATTTT. The chain is built from TRBV29-1 and TRBJ1-3; D possibly corresponds to TRBD1 (5 bases). CDR1 is SQVTM and CDR2 is ANQGSEA in the germline V gene. The CDR3 runs 14 residues. V was pared by 7 bases and J by 0 bases, with 13 bases between.

V is TRBV18 and J is TRBJ1-2; 8 bases match TRBD1. After removal of 3 bases from V and 7 bases from J, the junction contained 4 bases not matched to a gene. The germline V gene encodes CDR1 KGHSH and CDR2 LQKENI. This CDR3 spans 13 amino acids. CDR3 in amino acids: CASSPSRGLGYTF. In DNA, the CDR3 is TGTGCCAGCTCACCTTCCAGGGGGCTTGGCTACACCTTC.

Worth noting for this clonotype: Being one base from a much bigger clone, this may be a read error. The chain joins TRBV28 to TRBJ2-7; D gene unclear. V was clipped by 2 bases and J by 7 bases, with 18 bases between them. Germline V gene lookup returns CDR1 MDHEN and CDR2 SYDVKM. The CDR3 totals 15 residues. CDR3 sequence: CASSLTGPSYNEQYF. The CDR3 coding sequence is TGTGCCAGCAGTTTAACCGGGCCCTCCTACAATGAGCAGTACTTC.

The CDR3 here is CASRKRQGLHEQYF. DNA for the CDR3: TGTGCCAGCAGAAAACGACAGGGTCTTCACGAGCAGTACTTC. The chain is built from TRBV27 and TRBJ2-7; 7 nucleotides line up with TRBD1. Germline loops: CDR1 MNHEY, CDR2 SMNVEV (reference sequence). The CDR3 length is 14 residues. J gave up 5 bases and V 6 bases, and 10 bases lay outside the gene matches.

The sample holds one count of this clonotype. The gene calls are TRBV28 and TRBJ2-3; 8 bases match TRBD1. The CDR3 sequence is 15 residues long. Germline V lookup: CDR1 MDHEN, CDR2 SYDVKM. The V segment lost 5 bases and the J segment 5 bases; nucleotides outside the gene matches: 9. CDR3 DNA sequence: TGTGCCAGCAGTCCCACCGGACAGGGCGGAGATACGCAGTATTTT. Amino acids: CASSPTGQGGDTQYF.

The rearrangement uses TRBV7-9 and TRBJ1-5; D is undetermined. Trimming took 4 bases from V and 7 from J, leaving 11 bases between them. Germline V gene data show CDR1 as SEHNR and CDR2 as FQNEAQ (reference sequence). CDR3 length: 13 residues. CDR3 nucleotide sequence: TGTGCCAGCAGCTCCCACCTTGACCAGCCCCAGCATTTT. Protein product: CASSSHLDQPQHF.

This clonotype was observed many times. The gene calls are TRBV11-2 and TRBJ2-4; maybe TRBD1 (6 bases). Germline assignment: CDR1 SGHAT and CDR2 FQNNGV. The CDR3 runs to 15 residues. The V end lost 4 bases, the J end lost 5 bases, and 15 bases lay between the germline ends. The chain's CDR3 is CASSSPTGPENIQYF. The CDR3 region has the DNA TGTGCCAGCAGCTCTCCGACAGGTCCCGAAAACATTCAGTACTTC.

This clonotype was detected many times. This chain joins TRBV11-2 and TRBJ2-4; D may be TRBD1 or TRBD2 (6 bases each). The germline V gene encodes CDR1 SGHAT and CDR2 FQNNGV. CDR3 length: 14 amino acids. With 6 bases removed from V and 5 bases from J, the gap between germline ends came to 14 bases. The CDR3: CASREGEPENIQYF. CDR3 nucleotides: TGTGCCAGCAGGGAGGGGGAACCGGAAAACATTCAGTACTTC. Complete variable domain (other parts from reference TRBV11-2 and TRBJ2-4): EAGVAQSPRYKIIEKRQSVAFWCNPISGHATLYWYQQILGQGPKLLIQFQNNGVVDDSQLPKDRFSAERLKGVDSTLKIQPAKLEDSAVYLCASREGEPENIQYFGAGTRLSVL.

This clonotype has a count of ten or more. CDR3 DNA: TGTGCCAGCAGCGTGAGACAGAAGGATGAAAAACTGTTTTTT. Its protein is CASSVRQKDEKLFF. The chain couples TRBV9 to TRBJ1-4; TRBD1 might be the D (5 bases). CDR1 and CDR2 from the germline V gene are SGDLS and YYNGEE. The CDR3 spans 14 residues. Trimming took off 2 bases at V and 6 bases at J, with 11 bases between the two ends.

The V call is TRBV9, the J call TRBJ2-5; D remains ambiguous. Trimming cost V 4 bases and J 11 bases, with 18 bases left between them. This CDR3 spans 13 amino acids. Looked up from germline, CDR1 is SGDLS and CDR2 is YYNGEE. The CDR3 protein is CASSRAAINEQYF. The CDR3 nucleotides are TGTGCCAGCAGCCGGGCGGCGATCAATGAGCAGTACTTC.

J is TRBJ2-5 and V is TRBV6-2 or TRBV6-3; D not certain. Germline CDR1 MNHEY, CDR2 SVGEGT. The germline V and J ends were trimmed by 4 bases and 4 bases, with 13 bases remaining between them. This CDR3 comprises 14 residues. CDR3 loop: CASSSPGNRETQYF. CDR3 nucleotide sequence: TGTGCCAGCAGTTCCCCGGGCAACCGAGAGACCCAGTACTTC.

This chain joins TRBV28 and TRBJ2-7, with TRBD2 identical over 8 bases. The germline V gene encodes CDR1 MDHEN and CDR2 SYDVKM. This CDR3 has 16 amino acids. Losses at the gene ends were 6 bases for V and 2 bases for J; bases not matched to a gene: 12. The CDR3 reads CASSGSGAGYPYEQYF. CDR3 nucleotide sequence: TGTGCCAGCAGCGGTAGCGGGGCCGGGTACCCCTACGAGCAGTACTTC.

This rearrangement joins TRBV5-1 to TRBJ2-2, with TRBD2 matching 13 bases. Germline V gives CDR1 SGHRS, CDR2 YFSETQ. The CDR3 is 19 amino acids. The J segment lost 5 bases and the V segment lost 3 bases, leaving 13 bases of the junction unmatched. The CDR3 sequence is CASSSTSGLAGDHTGELFF. CDR3 nucleotide sequence: TGCGCCAGCAGCTCTACCTCCGGACTAGCGGGAGATCATACCGGGGAGCTGTTTTTT.

This clonotype was picked up a small number of times. This chain uses TRBV25-1 with TRBJ1-2; D might be TRBD1 (6 bases). This CDR3 is built from 11 residues. Germline V lookup: CDR1 MGHDK, CDR2 SYGVNS. CDR3 coding DNA: TGTGTCGCGGGGGGGCCGGATGGCTACACCTTC. Translating gives CVAGGPDGYTF.

This clonotype was seen many times. CDR3 DNA: TGTGCCAGCAGCTTGGGAACGACAGGGAGGGGAGAGACCCAGTACTTC. Translating gives CASSLGTTGRGETQYF. The chain employs TRBV5-6 and TRBJ2-5; D tentatively fits TRBD1 or TRBD2 (7 bases each). V was cut by 0 bases and J by 4 bases, with 16 bases left in between. The CDR3 loop spans 16 amino acids. Germline values: CDR1 SGHDT, CDR2 YYEEEE.

Notes on this clonotype: Given a much more abundant clone one base away, this may be a read error. The gene calls are TRBV5-4 and TRBJ1-2, with 12 positions matching TRBD1. The germline CDR1 and CDR2 sequences are SGHNT and YYREEE (reference sequence). Germline trimming cut 4 bases from V and 7 bases from J; bases unmatched to any gene: 5. The CDR3 spans 14 residues. The CDR3 loop reads CASSGVGQGAGYTF. CDR3 sequence (DNA): TGTGCCAGCAGCGGAGTGGGACAGGGGGCTGGCTACACCTTC.

The CDR3 region has the DNA TGCGCCAGCAGCCAAGTAGGGAGCCGCGCAGATACGCAGTATTTT. Translation: CASSQVGSRADTQYF. The rearrangement uses TRBV4-1 and TRBJ2-3; the D gene is possibly TRBD2 (5 bases). V gave up 1 base and J gave up 4 bases, with 12 bases separating them. This CDR3 is 15 amino acids long. Germline-derived CDR1 and CDR2 are MGHRA and YSYEKL.

This clonotype was found once. V and J are TRBV11-2 and TRBJ2-3; D tentatively reads TRBD1 or TRBD2 (5 bases each). Germline CDR1 is SGHAT and CDR2 is FQNNGV. Trimming pared 4 bases from V and 0 bases from J, leaving 11 bases between. The CDR3 sequence is 15 residues long. This CDR3 is CASSSLWGSTDTQYF. CDR3 in DNA: TGTGCCAGCAGCTCGTTATGGGGGAGCACAGATACGCAGTATTTT.

This clonotype was seen a handful of times. The chain joins TRBV5-1 to TRBJ2-2, with TRBD1 identical over 8 bases. The length of the CDR3 is 16 residues. In germline, CDR1 is SGHRS, CDR2 YFSETQ. After removal of 7 bases from V and 8 bases from J, the junction contained 16 bases not matched to a gene. In nucleotides, the CDR3 is TGCGCCAGCGGCCGAGGACAGGGTCAGGACTTGGGGGAGCTGTTTTTT. It codes for CASGRGQGQDLGELFF.

As regards this clonotype: One base away lies a much larger clone, so this may be a sequencing read error. The CDR3 nucleotides are TGTGTCAGCAGCTTAGGTACTAGCGGGGGGGCCGAGCAGTACTTC. The encoded protein is CVSSLGTSGGAEQYF. This chain connects TRBV7-2 to TRBJ2-7; TRBD2 matches at 13 bases. The CDR3 has 15 amino acids. Germline V CDR1 and CDR2: SGHTA, FQGNSA.

A word on this clonotype: The junction differs from germline at one of its ends, possibly a read error. This chain uses TRBV27 with TRBJ2-5, with no clear D. Germline V gene sequence: CDR1 MNHEY, CDR2 SMNVEV (reference sequence). This CDR3 contains 17 residues. The CDR3 sequence: CAGSPARRLGYQETQYF. In DNA, the CDR3 is TGTGCCGGCAGTCCAGCCCGGCGTTTGGGGTACCAAGAGACCCAGTACTTC.

On this clonotype itself: The junction shows a germline mismatch at one end, possibly a read error. The chain joins TRBV15 to TRBJ2-2, with a weak D call TRBD2 (6 bases). The CDR3 is 14 residues long. Germline-derived CDR1 and CDR2 are LNHNV and YYDKDF (reference sequence). The CDR3 loop reads CATSRAAPGGERFF. The CDR3, as DNA: TGTGCCACCAGCAGAGCCGCTCCCGGCGGGGAGCGGTTTTTT.

At least ten counts were recorded for this clonotype. The chain recombines TRBV21-1 with TRBJ2-4. TRBV21-1 is a pseudogene segment. The CDR3 has 12 amino acids. The CDR3 DNA sequence: TGTGCCAGCAGCAAAACGAGGGATTATCAGTACTTC. The encoded protein is CASSKTRDYQYF.

Points on this clonotype: At one of its ends the junction is not consistent with the germline gene, which may arise from a read error. CDR3 protein: CACSTRRGQDTQYF. The CDR3 nucleotides are TGTGCCTGCAGCACTCGCAGGGGGCAAGATACGCAGTATTTT. This chain uses TRBV13 with TRBJ2-3, with 8 bases lining up with TRBD1. This CDR3 region has 14 residues. Germline loops: CDR1 PRHDT, CDR2 FYEKMQ (reference sequence).

This clonotype was observed at least ten times. The gene calls are TRBV20-1 and TRBJ2-1; D is possibly TRBD1 or TRBD2 (5 bases each). Germline CDR1 is DFQATT and CDR2 is SNEGSKA (reference sequence). CDR3 size: 14 residues. The V end lost 1 base, the J end lost 2 bases, and 9 bases lay between the germline ends. The CDR3 here is CSARGRGPYNEQFF. The CDR3 DNA reads TGCAGTGCTAGAGGCCGGGGACCCTACAATGAGCAGTTCTTC.

V gene TRBV27 combines with J gene TRBJ1-1; D unresolved. Germline V gene lookup returns CDR1 MNHEY and CDR2 SMNVEV (reference sequence). Trimming pared 0 bases from V and 4 bases from J, leaving 6 bases between. This CDR3 has 13 amino acids. The chain's CDR3 is CASSLSGCTEAFF. CDR3 sequence (DNA): TGTGCCAGCAGTTTATCCGGATGCACTGAAGCTTTCTTT.

The chain is built from TRBV5-1 and TRBJ1-1; a possible D gene is TRBD1 (6 bases). V gave up 7 bases and J gave up 8 bases, with 15 bases separating them. Germline CDR1 is SGHRS and CDR2 is YFSETQ. There are 12 residues in the CDR3. The CDR3 sequence: CASWGAPGEAFF. The CDR3 DNA follows: TGCGCCAGCTGGGGGGCTCCTGGGGAAGCTTTCTTT. The full variable domain, in which reference TRBV5-1 and TRBJ1-1 provide the parts outside the CDR3, is KAGVTQTPRYLIKTRGQQVTLSCSPISGHRSVSWYQQTPGQGLQFLFEYFSETQRNKGNFPGRFSGRQFSNSRSEMNVSTLELGDSALYLCASWGAPGEAFFGQGTRLTVV.